The present TCR beta chain was sequenced within a study of T cells in narcolepsy. A remark on this clone: Its antigen is unknown.

Measured with immunoSEQ multiplex PCR; TCRdb has only the in-frame clones, and not every one. In the table there are 30,000 to 35,000 clones, around 80% of which are singletons. Trimming cost V 4 bases and J 0 bases; bases outside gene matches: 10. Germline V lookup: CDR1 LNHDA, CDR2 SQIVND (reference sequence). This CDR3 is built from 18 residues. The study, taken as a whole, reports: In some patient and control memory CD4+ samples, autoreactive clones were absent. Blood of same and different patients, but not healthy controls, reportedly held recurring autoreactive clonotypes.

The chain links TRBV19 to TRBJ2-3; 10 nucleotides match TRBD2. This sequence originates from a human donor in good health. The sample consisted of memory (CD45RA-) CD4+ T cells from blood. For the CDR3, the DNA is TGTGCCAGTAGTAACTATCGACGGACTAGCGGAAGCACAGATACGCAGTATTTT. This codes for CASSNYRRTSGSTDTQYF.